This T cell receptor (beta chain) was obtained from a study of T cell repertoires in cytomegalovirus infection. About the research overall: Public TCR beta signature analysis indicated the presence of both CMV infection and matching HLA type. Study-level results: The study identified carriers of CMV plus the relevant HLA from cumulative public TCR beta family frequency. CMV-specific TCR beta clonotypes restricted by HLA-C dominated the ex vivo response.

In TCRdb, the reads were re-called with MiXCR into one record per CDR3 protein. The profile shows about 200,000 distinct CDR3 sequences, roughly 9% of them singletons. This clonotype came up a few times. The antigen is undetermined. The CDR3 has 12 residues. Deletions cut 6 bases from V and 3 bases from J, with 12 bases between. Germline V lookup: CDR1 SQVTM, CDR2 ANQGSEA. The receptor comes from a human donor in good health (CMV status not recorded). Some clones in this sample may be carry-over from other donors' samples. The genes are TRBV29-1 and TRBJ2-7, with D uncertain. The sample comprised PBMCs. This chain's CDR3 is CSVKDKNYEQYF. CDR3 sequence (DNA): TGCAGCGTGAAAGACAAAAACTACGAGCAGTACTTC.